These 10 T cell receptor beta chains came from one sample sequenced in a study of beta chain features in type 1 diabetes. What was sequenced were expressed TCRB transcripts, since all of the isolated RNA had been reverse transcribed. The data were produced by immunoSEQ multiplex PCR, yet TCRdb's version contains in-frame clones alone and is incomplete. In the table there are 330,000 or so clones, 14% of which are singletons. The sample taken for sequencing was central memory CD4+ T cells from blood. All receptors come from a man aged 25-45 years in good health.

This CDR3 reads CASSLGSDLDTQYF. CDR3 nucleotides: TGTGCCAGCAGCTTGGGGAGCGACTTAGATACGCAGTATTTT. V usage is TRBV5-4 and J usage is TRBJ2-3, with D hard to call. The CDR3 is made up of 14 amino acids. From germline, CDR1 is SGHNT and CDR2 YYREEE (reference sequence). V was pared by 0 bases and J by 5 bases, with 10 bases between.

CDR3 nucleotide sequence: TGTGCCAGCAGCTTAAGGGGGGGAGAGGGCGAGACCCAGTACTTC. Protein sequence: CASSLRGGEGETQYF. The chain joins TRBV11-2 to TRBJ2-5; tentatively, D is TRBD2 (7 bases). The CDR3 runs to 15 residues. Trimming pared 2 bases from V and 5 bases from J, leaving 15 bases between. Germline V gene data show CDR1 as SGHAT and CDR2 as FQNNGV.

This clone was counted between two and nine times. CDR3: CASSLGLQETQYF. CDR3 bases: TGTGCCAGCAGCTTAGGACTCCAAGAGACCCAGTACTTC. The chain couples TRBV11-2 to TRBJ2-5; D is uncertain. Germline CDR1 and CDR2: SGHAT and FQNNGV. The V end was cut by 1 base, the J end by 1 base, with 4 bases between. The CDR3 is made up of 13 amino acids.

Ten or more counts support this clone. V usage is TRBV7-3 and J usage is TRBJ2-1; D is possibly TRBD1 or TRBD2 (5 bases each). This CDR3 region has 13 residues. Trimming took off 4 bases at V and 10 bases at J, with 14 bases between the two ends. Germline V gene data show CDR1 as SGHTA and CDR2 as FQGTGA. In DNA, the CDR3 is TGTGCCAGCAGCTACGGACCCTGGGGGGAGCAGTTCTTC. Translating gives CASSYGPWGEQFF.

J is TRBJ2-3 and V is TRBV7-3; weak D call: TRBD1 (5 bases). The CDR3 consists of 15 residues. Germline V CDR1 and CDR2: SGHTA, FQGTGA. V lost 2 bases and J lost 9, with 18 bases in between. The CDR3 protein is CASSLQGSNLGTQYF. The CDR3 DNA reads as TGTGCCAGCAGCTTACAGGGATCAAATCTGGGAACGCAGTATTTT.

This clone was counted between two and nine times. The chain combines TRBV7-3 with TRBJ2-1; D could derive from TRBD1 or TRBD2 (5 bases each). From germline, CDR1 is SGHTA and CDR2 FQGTGA. Trimming removed 5 bases at V and 5 bases at J, with 13 bases between. This CDR3 has 14 residues. CDR3 sequence (DNA): TGTGCCAGCAGCCTAAAGGGACGGCACAATGAGCAGTTCTTC. It codes for CASSLKGRHNEQFF.

The chain recombines TRBV7-8 with TRBJ1-2; a weak D match, TRBD1 (5 bases). This CDR3 region has 13 residues. V shed 1 base and J shed 7 bases, with 10 bases lying between them. From germline, CDR1 is SGHVS and CDR2 FQNEAQ. CDR3 sequence reads: CASSLGTLIGYTF. In DNA, the CDR3 is TGTGCCAGCAGCTTAGGGACATTGATTGGCTACACCTTC.

The CDR3 region is CASSQDFRGTDTQYF. CDR3 DNA sequence: TGTGCCAGCAGCCAAGATTTCAGGGGCACAGATACGCAGTATTTT. The chain carries TRBV5-4 and TRBJ2-3; possible D gene TRBD1, 5 bases. V lost 4 bases, J lost 1 base, and 13 bases lay in between. CDR1 and CDR2 from the germline V gene are SGHNT and YYREEE (reference sequence). The CDR3 sequence is 15 residues long.

The chain is built from TRBV9 and TRBJ2-5; 8 positions agree with TRBD2. The V gene's germline CDR1 is SGDLS and CDR2 YYNGEE. This CDR3 region has 16 residues. Trimming removed 0 bases from V and 2 bases from J; junction bases left unmatched: 6. CDR3 coding DNA: TGTGCCAGCAGCGTAGGTGGACTAGCTCCACAAGAGACCCAGTACTTC. Its protein is CASSVGGLAPQETQYF.

The rearrangement links TRBV7-8 to TRBJ2-7, with 14 bases identical to TRBD2. CDR1 SGHVS and CDR2 FQNEAQ come from the germline V gene. The CDR3 has 16 residues. V lost 1 base, J lost 5 bases, and 4 bases stayed unmatched. In DNA form, the CDR3 reads TGTGCCAGCAGCTTAGGGACTAGCGGGAGGAAGAACGAGCAGTACGTC. It yields the protein CASSLGTSGRKNEQYV.